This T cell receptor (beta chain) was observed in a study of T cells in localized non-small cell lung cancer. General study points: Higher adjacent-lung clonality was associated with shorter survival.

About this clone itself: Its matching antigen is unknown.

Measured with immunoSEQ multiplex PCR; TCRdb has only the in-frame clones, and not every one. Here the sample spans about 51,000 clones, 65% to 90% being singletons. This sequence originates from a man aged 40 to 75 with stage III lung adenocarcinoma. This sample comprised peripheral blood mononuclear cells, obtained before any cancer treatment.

CDR3 sequence: CASSFSDRVEAFF. Written as DNA, the CDR3 is TGTGCCAGCAGTTTCTCCGACAGGGTTGAAGCTTTCTTT. This chain connects TRBV28 to TRBJ1-1, with 7 positions matching TRBD1. This CDR3 contains 13 residues. Germline assignment: CDR1 MDHEN and CDR2 SYDVKM. V lost 3 bases, J lost 7 bases, and 5 bases stayed unmatched.